The clone carrying this TCR beta chain was recorded a few times. Its antigen remains unknown. This sample stems from a study of identical twins. The study's findings and limits: Zero-insertion analyses could be partly confounded by invariant MAIT and iNKT cells. Out-of-frame TCR alpha sharing observed in monozygotic twins exceeded model estimates.

The CDR3 loop spans 15 amino acids. Between the trimmed V and J ends, which lost 3 bases and 4 bases, there was a span of 13 bases. Each cDNA held unique molecular identifiers, and template switching gave it a universal primer site. TCRdb fed the 5' RACE reads into MiXCR, producing one record per CDR3 protein. Seen here are around 1.7 million distinct CDR3 sequences, about 32% observed once, and the top ten hold under 0.35%. The sequenced material came from cord blood. The receptor comes from a newborn girl in good health. The rearrangement joins TRBV12-3 or TRBV12-4 to TRBJ2-1; D is perhaps TRBD2 (6 bases). CDR3 in DNA: TGTGCCAGCAGTTTTACCGGGAGTCGGTACAATGAGCAGTTCTTC. Encoded protein: CASSFTGSRYNEQFF.